This T cell receptor beta chain stems from a study of Ad26.COV2.S vaccination and SARS-CoV-2 variants. Turning to the study itself: Intramuscularly, Ad26.COV2.S was given either once or twice, 56 days apart. General study findings and limits: Whether participants received vaccine or placebo, their non-spike TCR breadth was similar.

For this clone: Its antigen remains unknown.

Data came from immunoSEQ multiplex PCR; TCRdb stores just in-frame clones and leaves some out. The sample holds about 400,000 clones, approximately 90% seen once. The sample's treatment: roughly 19 received Ad26.COV2.S at low or high dose, single or two shots; five or six received placebo; per-sample allocation not given. Samples analyzed were those drawn on day 63 after the first vaccine or placebo injection. The trim removed 3 bases at V and 5 bases at J, leaving 15 bases unmatched. CDR1 and CDR2 from the germline V gene are KGHSH and LQKENI. This CDR3 spans 17 amino acids. The source of this sequence is a person between 18 and 65 years old who received the Ad26.COV2.S COVID-19 vaccine or a placebo. The specimen was peripheral blood, collected in a trial of Ad26.COV2.S vaccine versus placebo. J is TRBJ1-1 and V is TRBV18; 7 bases are a match to TRBD1. CDR3 nucleotide sequence: TGTGCCAGCTCACCCCGACAGGGAGTAGTTTCGAGGACTGAAGCTTTCTTT. It specifies CASSPRQGVVSRTEAFF.